The following is a T cell receptor beta chain sequence with its context. The ends lost 4 bases at V and 6 bases at J; junction bases unmatched: 8. The germline V gene has CDR1 SGHDN and CDR2 FVKESK. This CDR3 contains 14 residues. The entry originates in a study of blood T cell repertoires in COVID-19. Across the study: T cells, B-cell-depleted T cells, or PBMCs supplied cDNA or gDNA.

TCRdb's copy holds only in-frame clones and misses some; the assay was immunoSEQ multiplex PCR. The sample has some 350,000 clones, 75% to 90% seen once; the top ten hold about 1%. Sequencing was done on a sample of PBMCs or T cells enriched from blood (not recorded which). This receptor was obtained from a young man who had recovered from COVID-19. The chain is built from TRBV14 and TRBJ2-7; 8 bases are shared with TRBD1. This CDR3 is CASSPRTGRGEQYF. The CDR3 DNA follows: TGTGCCAGCAGCCCTCGGACAGGGAGAGGCGAGCAGTACTTC.